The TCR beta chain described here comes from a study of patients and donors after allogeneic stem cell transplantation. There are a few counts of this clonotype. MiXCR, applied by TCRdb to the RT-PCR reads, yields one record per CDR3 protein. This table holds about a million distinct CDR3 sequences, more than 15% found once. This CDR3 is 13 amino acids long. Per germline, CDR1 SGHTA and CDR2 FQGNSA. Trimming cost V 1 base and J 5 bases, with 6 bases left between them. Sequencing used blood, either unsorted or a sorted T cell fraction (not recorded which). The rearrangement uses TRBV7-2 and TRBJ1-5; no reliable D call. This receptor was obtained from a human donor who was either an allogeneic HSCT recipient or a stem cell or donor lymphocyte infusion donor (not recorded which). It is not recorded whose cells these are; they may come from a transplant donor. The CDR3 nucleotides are TGTGCCAGCAGCTTAGAGAGTCATCAGCCCCAGCATTTT. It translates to CASSLESHQPQHF.